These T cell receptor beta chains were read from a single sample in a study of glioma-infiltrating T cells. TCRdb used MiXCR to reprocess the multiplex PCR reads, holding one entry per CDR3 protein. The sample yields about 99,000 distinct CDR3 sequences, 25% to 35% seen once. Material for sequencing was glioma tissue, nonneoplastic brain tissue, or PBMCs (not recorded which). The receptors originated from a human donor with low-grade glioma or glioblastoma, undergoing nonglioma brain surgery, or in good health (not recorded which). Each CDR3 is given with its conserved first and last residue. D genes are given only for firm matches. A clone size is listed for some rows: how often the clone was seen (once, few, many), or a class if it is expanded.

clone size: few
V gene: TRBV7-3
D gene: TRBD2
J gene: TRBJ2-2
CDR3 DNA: TGTGCCAGCAGCTTAAACAGCCCGGGACTAGCGAATGTCGGGGAGCTGTTTTTT
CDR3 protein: CASSLNSPGLANVGELFF

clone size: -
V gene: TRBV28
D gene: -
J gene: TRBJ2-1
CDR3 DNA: TGTGCCAGCAGCTTAGGGACCTACAATGAGCAGTCCTTC
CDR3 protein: CASSLGTYNEQSF

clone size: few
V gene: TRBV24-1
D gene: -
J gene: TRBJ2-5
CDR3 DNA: TGTGCCACCCAAAGGGGGGAGACCCAGTACTTC
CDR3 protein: CATQRGETQYF

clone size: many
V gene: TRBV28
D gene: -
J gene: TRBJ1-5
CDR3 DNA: TGTGCCAGCAGTTTTACAGGTGAGGGTCAGCCCCAGCATTTT
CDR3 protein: CASSFTGEGQPQHF

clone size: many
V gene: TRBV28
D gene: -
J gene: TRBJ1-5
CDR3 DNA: TGTGCCAGCAGTTTATATCAATTAGAGCAGCCCCAGCATTTT
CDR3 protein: CASSLYQLEQPQHF

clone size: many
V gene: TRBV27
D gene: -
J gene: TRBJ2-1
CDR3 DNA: TGTGCCAGCAGTCTGGCGACAGACAATGAGCAGTTCTTC
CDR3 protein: CASSLATDNEQFF

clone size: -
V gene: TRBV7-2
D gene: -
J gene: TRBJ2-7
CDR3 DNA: TGTGCCAGCAGCCGGGCGCCCAACGAGCAGTACTTC
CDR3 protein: CASSRAPNEQYF

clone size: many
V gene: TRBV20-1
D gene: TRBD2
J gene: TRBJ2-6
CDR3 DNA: TGCAGTGCTTTTCCCCTATTAGCGGGGGGGCTCAGTGGGGCCAACGTCCTGACTTTC
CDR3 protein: CSAFPLLAGGLSGANVLTF

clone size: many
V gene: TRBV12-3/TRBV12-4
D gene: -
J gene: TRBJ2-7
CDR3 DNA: TGTGCCAGCAGCACCGGGACAAAATACGAGCAGTACTTC
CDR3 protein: CASSTGTKYEQYF

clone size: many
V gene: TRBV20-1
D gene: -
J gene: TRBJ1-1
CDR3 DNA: TGCAGTGCCAGAGACAGGACGAACACTGAAGCTTTCTTT
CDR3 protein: CSARDRTNTEAFF

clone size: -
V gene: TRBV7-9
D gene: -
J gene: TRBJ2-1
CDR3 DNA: TGTGCCAGCAGGGGACTTAACAACAATGAGCAGTTCTTC
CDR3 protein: CASRGLNNNEQFF

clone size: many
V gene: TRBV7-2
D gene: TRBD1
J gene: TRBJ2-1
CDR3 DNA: TGTGCCAGCAGCCTACCGACAGGGGCCGATGAGCAGTTCTTC
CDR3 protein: CASSLPTGADEQFF

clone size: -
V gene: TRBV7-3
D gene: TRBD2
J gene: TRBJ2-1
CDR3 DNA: TGTGCCAGCAGCCCCGGGACTAGCGGGGTTAATGAGCAGTTCTTC
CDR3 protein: CASSPGTSGVNEQFF

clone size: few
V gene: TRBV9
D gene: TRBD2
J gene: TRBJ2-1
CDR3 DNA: TGTGCCAGCAGCGTAGATAGCGGGGCCTACAATGAGCAGTTCTTC
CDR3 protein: CASSVDSGAYNEQFF

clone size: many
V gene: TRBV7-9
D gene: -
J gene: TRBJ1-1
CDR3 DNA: TGTGCCAGCAGCTTAGAGGTGAATGTATTCTTT
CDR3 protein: CASSLEVNVFF

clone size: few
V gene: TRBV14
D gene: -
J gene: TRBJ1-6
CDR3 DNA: TGTGCCAGCAGCCAGGCAGGGAGGTTATCACCCCTCCACTTT
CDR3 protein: CASSQAGRLSPLHF

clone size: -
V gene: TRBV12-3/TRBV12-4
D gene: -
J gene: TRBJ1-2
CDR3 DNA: TGTGCCAGCAGTTTGGGGGGGGGGGTACAACAAGATGGCTACACCTTC
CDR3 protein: CASSLGGGVQQDGYTF